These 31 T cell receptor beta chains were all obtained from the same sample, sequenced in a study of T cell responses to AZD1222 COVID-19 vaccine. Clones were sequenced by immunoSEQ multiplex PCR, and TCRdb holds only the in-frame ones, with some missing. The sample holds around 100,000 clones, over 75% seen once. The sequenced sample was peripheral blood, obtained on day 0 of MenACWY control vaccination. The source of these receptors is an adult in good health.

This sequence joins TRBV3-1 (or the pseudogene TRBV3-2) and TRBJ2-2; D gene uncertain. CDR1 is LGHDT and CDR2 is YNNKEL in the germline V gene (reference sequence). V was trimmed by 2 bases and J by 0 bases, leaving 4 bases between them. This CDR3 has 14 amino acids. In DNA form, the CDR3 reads TGTGCCAGCAGCCAATATGCGAACACCGGGGAGCTGTTTTTT. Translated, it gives CASSQYANTGELFF.

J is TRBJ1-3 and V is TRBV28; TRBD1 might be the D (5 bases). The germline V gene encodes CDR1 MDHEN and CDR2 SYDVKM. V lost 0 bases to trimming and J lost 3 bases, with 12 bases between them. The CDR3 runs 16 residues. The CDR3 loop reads CASSLWSGASGNTIYF. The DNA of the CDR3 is TGTGCCAGCAGTTTATGGTCTGGGGCGAGTGGAAACACCATATATTTT.

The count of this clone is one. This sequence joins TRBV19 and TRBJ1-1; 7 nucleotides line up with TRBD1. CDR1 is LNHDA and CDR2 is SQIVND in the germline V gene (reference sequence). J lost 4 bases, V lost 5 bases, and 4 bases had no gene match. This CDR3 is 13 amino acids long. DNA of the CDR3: TGTGCCAGTAGTCAGGGGGAGGGCACTGAAGCTTTCTTT. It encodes CASSQGEGTEAFF.

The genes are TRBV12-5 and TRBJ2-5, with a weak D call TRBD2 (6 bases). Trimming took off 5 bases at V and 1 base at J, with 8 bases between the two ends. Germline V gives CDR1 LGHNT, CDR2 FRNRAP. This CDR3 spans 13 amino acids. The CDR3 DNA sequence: TGTGCTAGTGGTCCGGGGGTCCAAGAGACCCAGTACTTC. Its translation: CASGPGVQETQYF.

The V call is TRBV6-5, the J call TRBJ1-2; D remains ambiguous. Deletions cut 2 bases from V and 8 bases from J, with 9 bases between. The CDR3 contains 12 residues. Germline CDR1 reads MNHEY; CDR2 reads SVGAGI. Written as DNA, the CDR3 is TGTGCCAGCAGTTACCCAGGTGACGGCTACACCTTC. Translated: CASSYPGDGYTF.

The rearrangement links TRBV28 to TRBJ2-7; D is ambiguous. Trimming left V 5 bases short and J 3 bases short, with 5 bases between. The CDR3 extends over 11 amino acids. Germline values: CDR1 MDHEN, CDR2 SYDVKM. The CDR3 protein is CASSQNYEQYF. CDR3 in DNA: TGTGCCAGCAGTCAGAACTACGAGCAGTACTTC.

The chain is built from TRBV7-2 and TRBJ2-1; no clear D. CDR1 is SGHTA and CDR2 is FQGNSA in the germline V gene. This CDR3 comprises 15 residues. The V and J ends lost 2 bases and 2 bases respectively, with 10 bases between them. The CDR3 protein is CASSLMQDPYNEQFF. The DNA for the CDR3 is TGTGCCAGCAGCTTAATGCAGGACCCCTACAATGAGCAGTTCTTC.

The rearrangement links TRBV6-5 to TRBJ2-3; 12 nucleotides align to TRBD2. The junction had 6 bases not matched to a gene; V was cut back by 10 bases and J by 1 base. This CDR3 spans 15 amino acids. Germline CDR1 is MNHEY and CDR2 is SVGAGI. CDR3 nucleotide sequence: TGTGCCATGGCTAGCGGGAGGGCCGGCACAGATACGCAGTATTTT. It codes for CAMASGRAGTDTQYF.

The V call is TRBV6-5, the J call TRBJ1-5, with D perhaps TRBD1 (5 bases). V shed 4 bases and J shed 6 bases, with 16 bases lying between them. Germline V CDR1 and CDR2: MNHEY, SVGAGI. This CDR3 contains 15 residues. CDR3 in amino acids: CASSFGGAAGQPQHF. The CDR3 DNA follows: TGTGCCAGCAGTTTTGGAGGGGCCGCGGGTCAGCCCCAGCATTTT.

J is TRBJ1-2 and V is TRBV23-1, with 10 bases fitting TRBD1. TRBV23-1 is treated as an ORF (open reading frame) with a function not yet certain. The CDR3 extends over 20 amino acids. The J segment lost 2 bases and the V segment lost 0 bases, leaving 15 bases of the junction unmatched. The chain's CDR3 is CASSQSYRTGGSGANYGYTF. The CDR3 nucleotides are TGCGCCAGCAGTCAATCGTATCGGACAGGGGGATCTGGAGCGAACTATGGCTACACCTTC.

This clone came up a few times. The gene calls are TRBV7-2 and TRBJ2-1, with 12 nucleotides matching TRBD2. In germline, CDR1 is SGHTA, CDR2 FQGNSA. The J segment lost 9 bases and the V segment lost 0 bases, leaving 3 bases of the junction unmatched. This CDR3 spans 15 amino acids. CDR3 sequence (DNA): TGTGCCAGCAGCTTAGCGCGGACTAGCGGGATTGAGCAGTTCTTC. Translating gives CASSLARTSGIEQFF.

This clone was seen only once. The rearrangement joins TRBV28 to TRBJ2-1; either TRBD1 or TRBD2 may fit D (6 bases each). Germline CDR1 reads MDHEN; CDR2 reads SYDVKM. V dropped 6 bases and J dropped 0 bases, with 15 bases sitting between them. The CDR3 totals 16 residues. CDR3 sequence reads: CASRAGTTSSYNEQFF. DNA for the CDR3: TGTGCCAGCAGGGCGGGGACAACGAGCTCCTACAATGAGCAGTTCTTC.

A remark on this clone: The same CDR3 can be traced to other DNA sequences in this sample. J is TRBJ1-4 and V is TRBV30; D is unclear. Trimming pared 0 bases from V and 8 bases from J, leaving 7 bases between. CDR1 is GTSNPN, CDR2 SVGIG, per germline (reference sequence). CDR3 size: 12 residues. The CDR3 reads CAWSVLREKLFF. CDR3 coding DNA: TGTGCCTGGAGTGTTTTGAGGGAAAAACTGTTTTTT.

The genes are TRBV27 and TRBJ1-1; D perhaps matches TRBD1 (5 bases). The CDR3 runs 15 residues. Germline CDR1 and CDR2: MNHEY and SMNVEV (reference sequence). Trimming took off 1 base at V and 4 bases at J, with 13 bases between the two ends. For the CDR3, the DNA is TGTGCCAGCAGTTTATGGCCAGGGCGGGGCACTGAAGCTTTCTTT. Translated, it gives CASSLWPGRGTEAFF.

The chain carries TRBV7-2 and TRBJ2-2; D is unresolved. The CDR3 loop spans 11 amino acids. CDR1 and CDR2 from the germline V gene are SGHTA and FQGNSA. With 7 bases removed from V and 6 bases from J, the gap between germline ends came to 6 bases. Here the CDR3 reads CASTTSGELFF. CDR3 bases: TGTGCCAGCACCACTTCCGGGGAGCTGTTTTTT.

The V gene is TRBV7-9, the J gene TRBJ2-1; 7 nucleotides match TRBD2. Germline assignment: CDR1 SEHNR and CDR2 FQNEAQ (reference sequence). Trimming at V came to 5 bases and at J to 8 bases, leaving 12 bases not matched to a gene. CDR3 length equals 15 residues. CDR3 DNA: TGTGCCAGCAGCCCCGGCCTAGCGGAGACCGATGAGCAGTTCTTC. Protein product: CASSPGLAETDEQFF.

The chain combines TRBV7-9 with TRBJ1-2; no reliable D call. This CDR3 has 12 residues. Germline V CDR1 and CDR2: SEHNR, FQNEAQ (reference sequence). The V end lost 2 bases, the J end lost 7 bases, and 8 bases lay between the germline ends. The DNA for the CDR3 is TGTGCCAGCAGCTTATCTTCGGTTGGCTACACCTTC. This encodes CASSLSSVGYTF.

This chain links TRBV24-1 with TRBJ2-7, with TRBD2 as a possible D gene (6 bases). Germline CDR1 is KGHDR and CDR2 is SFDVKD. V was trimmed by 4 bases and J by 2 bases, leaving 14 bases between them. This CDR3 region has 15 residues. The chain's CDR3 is CATSESWGDPYEQYF. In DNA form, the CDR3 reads TGTGCCACCAGTGAAAGTTGGGGGGACCCCTACGAGCAGTACTTC.

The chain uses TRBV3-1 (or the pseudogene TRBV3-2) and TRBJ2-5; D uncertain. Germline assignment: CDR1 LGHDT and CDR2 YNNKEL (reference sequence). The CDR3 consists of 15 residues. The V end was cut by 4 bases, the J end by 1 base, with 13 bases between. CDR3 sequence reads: CASSPNPAVQETQYF. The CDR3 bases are TGTGCCAGCAGCCCTAACCCGGCCGTCCAAGAGACCCAGTACTTC.

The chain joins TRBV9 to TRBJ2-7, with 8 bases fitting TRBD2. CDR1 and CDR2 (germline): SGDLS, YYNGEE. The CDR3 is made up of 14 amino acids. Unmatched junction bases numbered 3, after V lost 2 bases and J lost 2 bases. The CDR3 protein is CASSVGTRAYEQYF. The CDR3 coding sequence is TGTGCCAGCAGCGTCGGGACTAGGGCCTACGAGCAGTACTTC.

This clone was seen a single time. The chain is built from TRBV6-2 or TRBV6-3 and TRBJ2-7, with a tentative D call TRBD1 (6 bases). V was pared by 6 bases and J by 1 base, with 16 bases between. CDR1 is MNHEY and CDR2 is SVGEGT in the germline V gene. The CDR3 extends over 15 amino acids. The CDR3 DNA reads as TGTGCCAGCAGCCAAAGCCCCGGGACATCCTACGAGCAGTACTTC. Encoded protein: CASSQSPGTSYEQYF.

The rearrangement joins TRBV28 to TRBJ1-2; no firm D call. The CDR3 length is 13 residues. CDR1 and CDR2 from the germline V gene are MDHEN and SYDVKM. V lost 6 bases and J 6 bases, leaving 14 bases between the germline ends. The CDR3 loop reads CASRVVTRDGYTF. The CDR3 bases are TGTGCCAGCAGGGTGGTCACAAGGGATGGCTACACCTTC.

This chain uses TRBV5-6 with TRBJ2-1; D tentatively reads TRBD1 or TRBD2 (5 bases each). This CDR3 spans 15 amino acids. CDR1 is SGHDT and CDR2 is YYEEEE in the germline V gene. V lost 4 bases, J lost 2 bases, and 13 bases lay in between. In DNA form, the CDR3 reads TGTGCCAGCAGCCCCGGGACGGCCACCTACAATGAGCAGTTCTTC. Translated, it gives CASSPGTATYNEQFF.

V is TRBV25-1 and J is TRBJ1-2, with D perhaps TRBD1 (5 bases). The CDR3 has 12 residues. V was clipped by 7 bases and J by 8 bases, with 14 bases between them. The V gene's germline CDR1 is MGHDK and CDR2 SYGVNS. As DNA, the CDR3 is TGTGCCAGCAATCGGGGCGTTGGGGGCTACACCTTC. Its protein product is CASNRGVGGYTF.

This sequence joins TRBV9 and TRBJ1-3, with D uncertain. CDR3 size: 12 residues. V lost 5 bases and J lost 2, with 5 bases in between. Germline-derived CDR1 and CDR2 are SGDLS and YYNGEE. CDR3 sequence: CASRGPGNTIYF. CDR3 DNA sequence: TGTGCCAGCAGGGGCCCTGGAAACACCATATATTTT.

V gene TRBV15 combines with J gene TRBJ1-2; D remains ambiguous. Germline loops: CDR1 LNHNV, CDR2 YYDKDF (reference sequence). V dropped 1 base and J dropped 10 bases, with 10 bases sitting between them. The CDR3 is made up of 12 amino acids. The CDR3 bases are TGTGCCACCAGCAGAGTGCAGGAACCCTACACCTTC. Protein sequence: CATSRVQEPYTF.

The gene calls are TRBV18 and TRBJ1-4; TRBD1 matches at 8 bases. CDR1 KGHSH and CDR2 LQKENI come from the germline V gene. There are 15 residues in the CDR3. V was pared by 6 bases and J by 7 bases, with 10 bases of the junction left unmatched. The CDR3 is CASSRSGGSIEKLFF. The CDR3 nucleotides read TGTGCCAGCTCTCGATCAGGGGGCTCGATTGAAAAACTGTTTTTT.

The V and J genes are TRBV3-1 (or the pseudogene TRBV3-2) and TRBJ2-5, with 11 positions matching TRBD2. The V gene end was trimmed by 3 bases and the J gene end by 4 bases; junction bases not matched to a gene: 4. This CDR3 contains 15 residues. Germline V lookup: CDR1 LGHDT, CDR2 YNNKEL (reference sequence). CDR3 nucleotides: TGTGCCAGCAGCCACCCTACTAGCGGGGGAGAGACCCAGTACTTC. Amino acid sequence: CASSHPTSGGETQYF.

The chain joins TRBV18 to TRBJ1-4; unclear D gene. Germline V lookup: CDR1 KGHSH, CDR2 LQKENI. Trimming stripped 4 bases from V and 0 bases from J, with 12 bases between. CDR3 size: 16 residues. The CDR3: CASSRWTAPTNEKLFF. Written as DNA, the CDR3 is TGTGCCAGCTCACGGTGGACCGCTCCAACTAATGAAAAACTGTTTTTT.

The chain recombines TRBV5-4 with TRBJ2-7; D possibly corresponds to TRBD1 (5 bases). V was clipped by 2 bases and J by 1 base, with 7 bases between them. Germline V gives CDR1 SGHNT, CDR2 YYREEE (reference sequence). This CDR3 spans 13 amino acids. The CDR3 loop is CASSFGASYEQYF. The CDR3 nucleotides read TGTGCCAGCAGCTTTGGGGCTTCCTACGAGCAGTACTTC.

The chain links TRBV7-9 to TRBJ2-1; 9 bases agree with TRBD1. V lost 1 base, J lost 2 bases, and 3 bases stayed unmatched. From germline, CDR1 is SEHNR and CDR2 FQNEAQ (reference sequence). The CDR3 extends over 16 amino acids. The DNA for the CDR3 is TGTGCCAGCAGCTTAGATGGGACAGGGACCTACAATGAGCAGTTCTTC. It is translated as CASSLDGTGTYNEQFF.